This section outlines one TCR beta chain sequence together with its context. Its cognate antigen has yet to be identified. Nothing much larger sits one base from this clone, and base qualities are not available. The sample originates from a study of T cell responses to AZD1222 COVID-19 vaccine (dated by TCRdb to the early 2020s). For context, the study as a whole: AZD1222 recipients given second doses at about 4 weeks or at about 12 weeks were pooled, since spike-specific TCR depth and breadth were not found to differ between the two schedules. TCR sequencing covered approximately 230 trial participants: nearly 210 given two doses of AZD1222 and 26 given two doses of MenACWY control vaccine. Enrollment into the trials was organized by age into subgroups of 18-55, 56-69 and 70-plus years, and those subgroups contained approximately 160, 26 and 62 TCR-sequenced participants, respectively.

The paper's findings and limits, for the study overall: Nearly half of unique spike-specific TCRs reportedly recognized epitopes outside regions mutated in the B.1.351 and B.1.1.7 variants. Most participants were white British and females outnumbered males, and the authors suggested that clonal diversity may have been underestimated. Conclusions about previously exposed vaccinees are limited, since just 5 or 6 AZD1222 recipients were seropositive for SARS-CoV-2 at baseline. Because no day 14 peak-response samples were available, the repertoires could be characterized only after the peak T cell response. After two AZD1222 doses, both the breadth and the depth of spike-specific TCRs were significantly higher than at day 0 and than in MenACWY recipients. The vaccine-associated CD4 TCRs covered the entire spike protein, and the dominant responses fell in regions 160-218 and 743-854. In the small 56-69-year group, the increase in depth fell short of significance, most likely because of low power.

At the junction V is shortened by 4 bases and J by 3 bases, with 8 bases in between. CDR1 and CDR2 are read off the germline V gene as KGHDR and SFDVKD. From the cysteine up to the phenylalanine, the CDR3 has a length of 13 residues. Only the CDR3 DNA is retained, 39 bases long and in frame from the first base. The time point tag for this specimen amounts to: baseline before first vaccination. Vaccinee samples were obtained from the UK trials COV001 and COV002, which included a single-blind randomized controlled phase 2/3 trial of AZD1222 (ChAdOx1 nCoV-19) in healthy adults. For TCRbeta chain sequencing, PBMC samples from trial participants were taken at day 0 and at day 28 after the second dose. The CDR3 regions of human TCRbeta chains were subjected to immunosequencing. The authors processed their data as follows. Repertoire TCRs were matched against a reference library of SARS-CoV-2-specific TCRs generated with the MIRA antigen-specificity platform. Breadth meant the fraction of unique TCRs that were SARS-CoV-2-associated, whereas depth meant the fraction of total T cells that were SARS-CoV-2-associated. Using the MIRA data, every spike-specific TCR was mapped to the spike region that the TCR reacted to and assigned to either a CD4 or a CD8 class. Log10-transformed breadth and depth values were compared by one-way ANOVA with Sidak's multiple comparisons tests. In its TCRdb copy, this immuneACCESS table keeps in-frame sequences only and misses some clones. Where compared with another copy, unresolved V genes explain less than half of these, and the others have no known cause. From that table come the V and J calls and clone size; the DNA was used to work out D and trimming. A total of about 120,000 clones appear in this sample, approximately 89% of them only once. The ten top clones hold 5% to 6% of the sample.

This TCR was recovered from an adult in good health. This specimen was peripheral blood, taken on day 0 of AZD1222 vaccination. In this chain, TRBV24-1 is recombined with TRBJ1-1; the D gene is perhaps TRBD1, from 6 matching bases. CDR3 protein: CATSENRDTEAFF. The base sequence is TGTGCCACCAGTGAGAACAGGGACACTGAAGCTTTCTTT.